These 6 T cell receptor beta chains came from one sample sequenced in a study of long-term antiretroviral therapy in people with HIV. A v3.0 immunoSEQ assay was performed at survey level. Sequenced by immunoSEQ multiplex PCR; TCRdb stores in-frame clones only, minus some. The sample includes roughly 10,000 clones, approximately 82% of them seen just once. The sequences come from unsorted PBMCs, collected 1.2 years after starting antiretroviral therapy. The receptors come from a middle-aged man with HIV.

The CDR3 DNA reads TGCGCCAGCAGCTTGGAGGGGGCAGATACGCAGTATTTT. Its translation is CASSLEGADTQYF. The gene calls are TRBV5-1 and TRBJ2-3; a weak D match, TRBD1 (6 bases). V was trimmed by 0 bases and J by 4 bases, leaving 6 bases between them. Germline V lookup: CDR1 SGHRS, CDR2 YFSETQ. The CDR3 contains 13 residues.

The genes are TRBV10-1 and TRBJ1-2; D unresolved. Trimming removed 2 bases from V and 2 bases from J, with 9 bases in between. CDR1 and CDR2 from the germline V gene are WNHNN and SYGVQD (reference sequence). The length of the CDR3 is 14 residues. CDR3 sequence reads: CASSENRQNYGYTF. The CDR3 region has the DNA TGCGCCAGCAGTGAGAATAGGCAGAACTATGGCTACACCTTC.

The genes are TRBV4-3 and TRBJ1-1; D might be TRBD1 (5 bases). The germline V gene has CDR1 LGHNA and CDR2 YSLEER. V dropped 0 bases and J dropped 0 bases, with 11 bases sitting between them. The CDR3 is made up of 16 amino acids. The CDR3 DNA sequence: TGCGCCAGCAGCCAAGATCCGGGGGGTCTGAACACTGAAGCTTTCTTT. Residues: CASSQDPGGLNTEAFF.

Here the CDR3 reads CAWSGQGTTEAFF. As DNA, the CDR3 is TGTGCCTGGAGTGGACAGGGGACCACTGAAGCTTTCTTT. The chain carries TRBV30 and TRBJ1-1, with TRBD1 matching 8 bases. J gave up 4 bases and V 1 base, and 2 bases lay outside the gene matches. Germline V lookup: CDR1 GTSNPN, CDR2 SVGIG (reference sequence). CDR3 length: 13 residues.

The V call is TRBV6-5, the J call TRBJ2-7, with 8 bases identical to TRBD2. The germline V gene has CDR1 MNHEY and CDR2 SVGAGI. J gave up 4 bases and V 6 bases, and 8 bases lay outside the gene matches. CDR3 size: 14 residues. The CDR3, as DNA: TGTGCCAGCAGACCGGGACTAGGGGATTACGAGCAGTACTTC. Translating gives CASRPGLGDYEQYF.

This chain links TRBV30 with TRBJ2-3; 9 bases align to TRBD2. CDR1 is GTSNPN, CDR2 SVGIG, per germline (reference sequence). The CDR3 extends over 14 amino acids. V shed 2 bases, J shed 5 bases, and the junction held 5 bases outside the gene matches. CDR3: CAWSQLAGVDTQYF. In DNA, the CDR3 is TGTGCCTGGAGTCAATTAGCGGGGGTAGATACGCAGTATTTT. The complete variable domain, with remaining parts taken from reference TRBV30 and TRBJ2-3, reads SQTIHQWPATLVQPVGSPLSLECTVEGTSNPNLYWYRQAAGRGLQLLFYSVGIGQISSEVPQNLSASRPQDRQFILSSKKLLLSDSGFYLCAWSQLAGVDTQYFGPGTRLTVL.